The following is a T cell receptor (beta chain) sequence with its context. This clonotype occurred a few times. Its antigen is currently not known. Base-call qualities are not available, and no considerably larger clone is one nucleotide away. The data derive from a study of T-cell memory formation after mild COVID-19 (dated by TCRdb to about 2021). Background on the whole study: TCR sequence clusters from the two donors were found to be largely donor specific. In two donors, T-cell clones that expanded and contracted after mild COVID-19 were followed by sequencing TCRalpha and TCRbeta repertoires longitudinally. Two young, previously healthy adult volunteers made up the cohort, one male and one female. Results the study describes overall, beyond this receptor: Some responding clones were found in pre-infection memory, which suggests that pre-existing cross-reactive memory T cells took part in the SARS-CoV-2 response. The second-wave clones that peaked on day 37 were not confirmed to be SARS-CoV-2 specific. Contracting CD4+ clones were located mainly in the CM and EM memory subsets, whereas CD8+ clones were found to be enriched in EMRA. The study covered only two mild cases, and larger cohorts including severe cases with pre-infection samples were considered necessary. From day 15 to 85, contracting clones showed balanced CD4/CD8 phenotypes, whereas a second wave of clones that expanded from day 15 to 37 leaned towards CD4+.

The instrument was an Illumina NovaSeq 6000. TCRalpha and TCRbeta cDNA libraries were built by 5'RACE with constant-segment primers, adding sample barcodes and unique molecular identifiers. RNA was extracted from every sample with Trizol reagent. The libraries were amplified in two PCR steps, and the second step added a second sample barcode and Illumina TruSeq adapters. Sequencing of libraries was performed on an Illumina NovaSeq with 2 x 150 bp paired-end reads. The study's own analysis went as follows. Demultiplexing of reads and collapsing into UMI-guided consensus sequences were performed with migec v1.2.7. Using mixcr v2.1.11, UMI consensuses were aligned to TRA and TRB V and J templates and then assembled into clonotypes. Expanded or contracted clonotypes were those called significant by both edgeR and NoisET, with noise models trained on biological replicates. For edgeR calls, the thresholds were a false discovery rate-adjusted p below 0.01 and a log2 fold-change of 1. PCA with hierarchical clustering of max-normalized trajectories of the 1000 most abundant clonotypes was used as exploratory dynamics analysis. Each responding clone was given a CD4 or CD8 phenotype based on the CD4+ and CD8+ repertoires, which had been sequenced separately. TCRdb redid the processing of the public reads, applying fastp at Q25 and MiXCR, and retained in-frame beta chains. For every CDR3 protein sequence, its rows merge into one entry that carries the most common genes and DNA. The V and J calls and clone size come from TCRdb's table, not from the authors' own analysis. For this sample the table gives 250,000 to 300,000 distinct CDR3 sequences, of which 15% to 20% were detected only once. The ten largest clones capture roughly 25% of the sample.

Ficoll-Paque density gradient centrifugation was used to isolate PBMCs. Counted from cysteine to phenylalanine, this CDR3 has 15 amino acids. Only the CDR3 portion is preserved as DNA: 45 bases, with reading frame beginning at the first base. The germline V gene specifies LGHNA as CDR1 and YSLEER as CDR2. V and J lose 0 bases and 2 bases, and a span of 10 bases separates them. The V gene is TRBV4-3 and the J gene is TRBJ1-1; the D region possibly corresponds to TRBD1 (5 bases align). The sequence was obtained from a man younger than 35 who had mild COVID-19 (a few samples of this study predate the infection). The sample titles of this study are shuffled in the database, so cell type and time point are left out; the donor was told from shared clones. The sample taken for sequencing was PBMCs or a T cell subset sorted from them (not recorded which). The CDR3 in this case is CASSQEAGSNTEAFF. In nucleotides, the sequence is TGCGCCAGCAGCCAAGAGGCAGGGAGCAACACTGAAGCTTTCTTT.